Each of the 27 T cell receptor beta chains below was sequenced from the same sample in a study of shared clonotypes between healthy human individuals. Here immunoSEQ multiplex PCR was the method, and the copy in TCRdb shows in-frame clones only, minus some. The sample includes more than 550,000 clones, about 90% of them seen just once. Terminally differentiated effector memory CD45RA+ cells were left out of the naive CD8 fraction, which was CD45RO-negative and positively selected for CCR7. Sequenced material: naive CD8+ T cells sorted from blood. The receptors shown here come from a man aged 25-45 years in good health.

The J gene is TRBJ2-1, the V gene TRBV11-2; 7 bases are a match to TRBD1. The germline V gene encodes CDR1 SGHAT and CDR2 FQNNGV. V lost 2 bases, J lost 3 bases, and 4 bases stayed unmatched. This CDR3 is built from 15 residues. The CDR3 reads CASSLSTGDYNEQFF. CDR3 DNA: TGTGCCAGCAGCTTAAGTACAGGGGACTACAATGAGCAGTTCTTC. Full variable domain (outside the CDR3, taken from reference TRBV11-2 and TRBJ2-1): EAGVAQSPRYKIIEKRQSVAFWCNPISGHATLYWYQQILGQGPKLLIQFQNNGVVDDSQLPKDRFSAERLKGVDSTLKIQPAKLEDSAVYLCASSLSTGDYNEQFFGPGTRLTVL.

The chain recombines TRBV5-6 with TRBJ2-1; 16 positions match TRBD2. CDR1 is SGHDT, CDR2 YYEEEE, per germline. Trimming cost V 3 bases and J 5 bases; bases outside gene matches: 11. The CDR3 is made up of 19 amino acids. Written as DNA, the CDR3 is TGTGCCAGCAGCTCACCGGGACTAGCGGGAGGGCCAGGAAACAATGAGCAGTTCTTC. Its translation is CASSSPGLAGGPGNNEQFF. The variable domain in full, with the rest retrieved from reference TRBV5-6 and TRBJ2-1, is DAGVTQSPTHLIKTRGQQVTLRCSPKSGHDTVSWYQQALGQGPQFIFQYYEEEERQRGNFPDRFSGHQFPNYSSELNVNALLLGDSALYLCASSSPGLAGGPGNNEQFFGPGTRLTVL.

This sequence joins TRBV10-3 and TRBJ2-1, with D unclear. The CDR3 extends over 12 amino acids. V lost 3 bases to trimming and J lost 10 bases, with 10 bases between them. Germline V gene sequence: CDR1 ENHRY, CDR2 SYGVKD. CDR3 DNA: TGTGCCATCAGTGACGGCCTACCCGAGCAGTTCTTC. Translated, it gives CAISDGLPEQFF.

The chain couples TRBV4-1 to TRBJ2-2; D remains unclear. Germline assignment: CDR1 MGHRA and CDR2 YSYEKL. The CDR3 covers 14 residues. V was trimmed by 3 bases and J by 0 bases, leaving 5 bases between them. The CDR3 DNA reads TGCGCCAGCAGCCAGGGGACGAACACCGGGGAGCTGTTTTTT. Its protein product is CASSQGTNTGELFF.

As regards this clone: This same CDR3 is encoded by further DNA sequences in the sample. The chain carries TRBV9 and TRBJ2-6; D possibly corresponds to TRBD1 (5 bases). This CDR3 has 15 amino acids. V lost 0 bases to trimming and J lost 1 base, with 5 bases between them. Per the germline V gene, CDR1 is SGDLS and CDR2 is YYNGEE. The CDR3 here is CASSVAGSGANVLTF. DNA for the CDR3: TGTGCCAGCAGCGTAGCAGGGTCTGGGGCCAACGTCCTGACTTTC.

This rearrangement joins TRBV4-3 to TRBJ1-1, with 9 bases identical to TRBD1. The CDR3 runs 17 residues. J lost 6 bases, V lost 3 bases, and 14 bases had no gene match. Looked up from germline, CDR1 is LGHNA and CDR2 is YSLEER. CDR3 loop: CASSHRGTGPGRAEAFF. The CDR3 DNA is TGCGCCAGCAGCCATAGAGGGACAGGGCCCGGGAGGGCTGAAGCTTTCTTT.

V and J are TRBV4-3 and TRBJ2-7, with D unresolved. The CDR3 has 16 amino acids. The germline CDR1 and CDR2 sequences are LGHNA and YSLEER. V dropped 1 base and J dropped 0 bases, with 13 bases sitting between them. The DNA of the CDR3 is TGCGCCAGCAGCCAAGGACCCCCCCCAAGCTCCTACGAGCAGTACTTC. It is translated as CASSQGPPPSSYEQYF.

The chain couples TRBV7-9 to TRBJ2-1; the D gene could be TRBD1 or TRBD2 (5 bases each). V lost 5 bases to trimming and J lost 9 bases, with 5 bases between them. Germline V CDR1 and CDR2: SEHNR, FQNEAQ (reference sequence). CDR3 length: 10 amino acids. CDR3: CASSGGEQFF. The CDR3 DNA sequence: TGTGCCAGCAGCGGGGGTGAGCAGTTCTTC.

This chain links TRBV25-1 with TRBJ2-5; 9 bases map to TRBD2. Looked up from germline, CDR1 is MGHDK and CDR2 is SYGVNS. V shed 2 bases and J 5 bases; nucleotides not matched to a gene: 12. This CDR3 is built from 17 residues. CDR3 DNA sequence: TGTGCCAGCAGTGAAATAAGGCCGCGGGAGGGCCCGGAGACCCAGTACTTC. The encoded protein is CASSEIRPREGPETQYF. Full variable domain (rest looked up from reference TRBV25-1 and TRBJ2-5): EADIYQTPRYLVIGTGKKITLECSQTMGHDKMYWYQQDPGMELHLIHYSYGVNSTEKGDLSSESTVSRIRTEHFPLTLESARPSHTSQYLCASSEIRPREGPETQYFGPGTRLLVL.

V is TRBV27 and J is TRBJ2-3; D unclear. Trimming shortened V by 5 bases and J by 4 bases, and 7 bases separated the two germline ends. CDR1 MNHEY and CDR2 SMNVEV come from the germline V gene (reference sequence). The CDR3 has 12 amino acids. DNA for the CDR3: TGTGCCAGCAGTCCTACGGCAGATACGCAGTATTTT. This codes for CASSPTADTQYF.

This clone was counted a single time. The gene calls are TRBV6-5 and TRBJ1-5, with D possibly being TRBD1 (5 bases). V was trimmed by 3 bases and J by 5 bases, leaving 14 bases between them. The CDR3 length is 15 residues. Germline V CDR1 and CDR2: MNHEY, SVGAGI. CDR3 in amino acids: CASSYSGVPDQPQHF. The DNA of the CDR3 is TGTGCCAGCAGTTATTCGGGGGTCCCGGATCAGCCCCAGCATTTT.

The chain joins TRBV7-9 to TRBJ2-1, with no clear D. CDR1 is SEHNR, CDR2 FQNEAQ, per germline (reference sequence). The CDR3 spans 16 residues. The V end was cut by 2 bases, the J end by 0 bases, with 11 bases between. The CDR3 is CASSLPGGSSYNEQFF. CDR3 coding DNA: TGTGCCAGCAGCTTACCGGGCGGTAGCTCCTACAATGAGCAGTTCTTC.

The gene calls are TRBV11-2 and TRBJ1-2; D is perhaps TRBD1 (5 bases). This CDR3 comprises 16 residues. Germline loops: CDR1 SGHAT, CDR2 FQNNGV. V lost 5 bases to trimming and J lost 0 bases, with 16 bases between them. The CDR3 nucleotides read TGTGCCAGCAGCCTTAGTCCAGGGATAACTAACTATGGCTACACCTTC. Protein product: CASSLSPGITNYGYTF. The full variable domain, with the rest looked up from reference TRBV11-2 and TRBJ1-2, is EAGVAQSPRYKIIEKRQSVAFWCNPISGHATLYWYQQILGQGPKLLIQFQNNGVVDDSQLPKDRFSAERLKGVDSTLKIQPAKLEDSAVYLCASSLSPGITNYGYTFGSGTRLTVV.

V and J are TRBV30 and TRBJ2-1; D remains unclear. Germline CDR1 GTSNPN, CDR2 SVGIG (reference sequence). Trimming left V 2 bases short and J 7 bases short, with 9 bases between. The CDR3 has 12 residues. For the CDR3, the DNA is TGTGCCTGGAGTCGGGTGGCGAATGAGCAGTTCTTC. Residues: CAWSRVANEQFF.

The CDR3 DNA reads TGTGCCAGCAGTTTAACACTAGCGGGAGGAGACACAGATACGCAGTATTTT. Its protein is CASSLTLAGGDTDTQYF. The chain recombines TRBV28 with TRBJ2-3; 12 positions agree with TRBD2. The CDR3 totals 17 residues. The junction had 5 bases not matched to a gene; V was cut back by 2 bases and J by 2 bases. Germline CDR1 and CDR2: MDHEN and SYDVKM.

V is TRBV28 and J is TRBJ2-1; either TRBD1 or TRBD2 may supply D (6 bases each). The CDR3 totals 14 residues. V lost 4 bases to trimming and J lost 10 bases, with 17 bases between them. Germline V gives CDR1 MDHEN, CDR2 SYDVKM. For the CDR3, the DNA is TGTGCCAGCAGTTCCCCCGGGGGCCTCGGGGAGCAGTTCTTC. This codes for CASSSPGGLGEQFF.

This sequence joins TRBV6-5 and TRBJ2-2; 8 positions agree with TRBD1. V dropped 5 bases and J dropped 7; count of bases not matched to a gene: 9. CDR3 length equals 15 residues. The germline V gene has CDR1 MNHEY and CDR2 SVGAGI. The CDR3 bases are TGTGCCAGCAGTCTGGGTCAGGGGGCGATCGGGGAGCTGTTTTTT. This sequence encodes CASSLGQGAIGELFF.

The rearrangement joins TRBV4-1 to TRBJ2-5; no firm D call. Deletions cut 3 bases from V and 4 bases from J, with 9 bases between. Germline V gives CDR1 MGHRA, CDR2 YSYEKL. The CDR3 consists of 13 residues. Here the CDR3 reads CASSQGMVETQYF. For the CDR3, the DNA is TGCGCCAGCAGCCAGGGAATGGTAGAGACCCAGTACTTC.

This chain connects TRBV27 to TRBJ2-1; 9 bases map to TRBD2. J was trimmed by 4 bases and V by 11 bases; bases with no gene match: 12. This CDR3 comprises 15 residues. The germline V gene has CDR1 MNHEY and CDR2 SMNVEV (reference sequence). The chain's CDR3 is CAAAPGLAFYNEQFF. For the CDR3, the DNA is TGTGCCGCAGCACCGGGACTAGCATTTTACAATGAGCAGTTCTTC.

This clone was counted a single time. The chain couples TRBV28 to TRBJ1-2; 7 nucleotides agree with TRBD1. The CDR3 consists of 14 residues. The germline V gene has CDR1 MDHEN and CDR2 SYDVKM. With 2 bases clipped from V and 4 bases from J, the junction kept 4 bases outside the gene matches. CDR3 loop: CASSLTGTAYGYTF. The CDR3, as DNA: TGTGCCAGCAGTTTAACCGGGACAGCCTATGGCTACACCTTC.

J is TRBJ2-5 and V is TRBV4-3, with TRBD2 matching 7 bases. Trimming at V came to 0 bases and at J to 2 bases, leaving 3 bases not matched to a gene. The CDR3 is 15 amino acids. CDR1 and CDR2 from the germline V gene are LGHNA and YSLEER. CDR3 sequence reads: CASSQEPSGQETQYF. CDR3 DNA: TGCGCCAGCAGCCAAGAACCTAGCGGACAAGAGACCCAGTACTTC.

The chain employs TRBV10-3 and TRBJ2-5; D not resolved. The CDR3 runs to 12 residues. The V gene lost 3 bases and the J gene lost 5 bases, with 7 bases spanning the gap. CDR1 and CDR2 (germline): ENHRY, SYGVKD. The CDR3 sequence is CAISDPRETQYF. The CDR3 DNA reads as TGTGCCATCAGTGATCCTAGGGAGACCCAGTACTTC.

The chain recombines TRBV7-9 with TRBJ2-4, with D possibly being TRBD1 (5 bases). Germline lookup yields CDR1 SEHNR and CDR2 FQNEAQ (reference sequence). The CDR3 is 12 amino acids. Trimming removed 7 bases from V and 11 bases from J, with 15 bases in between. The CDR3: CASTPQGYVQYF. CDR3 coding DNA: TGTGCCAGCACCCCCCAGGGTTACGTTCAGTACTTC.

Here the CDR3 reads CASSLGTGAGNTIYF. The CDR3 DNA is TGTGCCAGCAGCCTAGGGACAGGGGCTGGAAACACCATATATTTT. The J gene is TRBJ1-3, the V gene TRBV27; TRBD1 agrees at 10 bases. V was clipped by 6 bases and J by 2 bases; unmatched bases: 4. Germline assignment: CDR1 MNHEY and CDR2 SMNVEV (reference sequence). This CDR3 contains 15 residues.

The J gene is TRBJ1-1, the V gene TRBV6-5; D unclear. V lost 6 bases to trimming and J lost 3 bases, with 17 bases between them. This CDR3 is built from 15 residues. CDR1 is MNHEY, CDR2 SVGAGI, per germline. CDR3 amino acids: CASSPSLIGHTEAFF. In DNA form, the CDR3 reads TGTGCCAGCAGCCCATCCCTAATCGGTCACACTGAAGCTTTCTTT.

A word on this clone: A much larger clone lies a single base off, so this may be a read error. This rearrangement joins TRBV5-4 to TRBJ2-3; D is unresolved. V dropped 4 bases and J dropped 0 bases, with 3 bases sitting between them. The CDR3 is made up of 12 amino acids. The germline gives CDR1 SGHNT, CDR2 YYREEE (reference sequence). The CDR3 sequence: CASSLSTDTQYF. In DNA, the CDR3 is TGTGCCAGCAGCCTGAGCACAGATACGCAGTATTTT.

CDR3 region: CASSAGGQGFSPQHF. The CDR3 DNA sequence: TGTGCCAGCAGTGCTGGGGGACAGGGATTTTCGCCCCAGCATTTT. The rearrangement joins TRBV2 to TRBJ1-5; 9 nucleotides agree with TRBD1. Germline-derived CDR1 and CDR2 are SNHLY and FYNNEI. With V trimmed by 4 bases and J by 9 bases, 10 bases remained unmatched. There are 15 residues in the CDR3.